These 29 T cell receptor beta chains share one sample of origin, sequenced in a study of chemoradiotherapy in HPV16-positive cancers. The method was immunoSEQ multiplex PCR; TCRdb's version includes in-frame clones alone and lacks a portion of them. The data show over 2,000 clones, around 80% seen once. The sequenced sample was tumor tissue, obtained from a patient who underwent chemoradiotherapy. Receptor source: a human donor with HPV-associated anogenital cancer.

The chain links TRBV7-3 to TRBJ2-1; no clear D gene. The CDR3 loop spans 13 amino acids. Germline values: CDR1 SGHTA, CDR2 FQGTGA. The V and J ends lost 0 bases and 3 bases respectively, with 3 bases between them. This CDR3 is CASSLTSYNEQFF. The DNA for the CDR3 is TGTGCCAGCAGCTTAACTAGCTACAATGAGCAGTTCTTC.

This chain uses TRBV5-4 with TRBJ2-3; D not resolved. The CDR3 spans 13 residues. Germline CDR1 is SGHNT and CDR2 is YYREEE (reference sequence). V lost 0 bases to trimming and J lost 4 bases, with 6 bases between them. The CDR3, as DNA: TGTGCCAGCAGCTTGGGGCCGGCAGATACGCAGTATTTT. Its protein product is CASSLGPADTQYF.

V is TRBV7-9 and J is TRBJ1-1, with 7 bases fitting TRBD1. CDR1 and CDR2 (germline): SEHNR, FQNEAQ (reference sequence). After removal of 6 bases from V and 1 base from J, the junction contained 8 bases not matched to a gene. The CDR3 is made up of 15 amino acids. CDR3 nucleotide sequence: TGTGCCAGCAGAGGAGTGACAGGGAGGAACACTGAAGCTTTCTTT. Its translation is CASRGVTGRNTEAFF.

The chain combines TRBV11-2 with TRBJ2-3, with 9 bases identical to TRBD1. The junction had 10 bases not matched to a gene; V was cut back by 5 bases and J by 4 bases. The CDR3 runs to 16 residues. Germline loops: CDR1 SGHAT, CDR2 FQNNGV. CDR3 bases: TGTGCCAGCAGCGCCCCCGGGACAGGGTTTGCAGATACGCAGTATTTT. Protein product: CASSAPGTGFADTQYF. Together with reference TRBV11-2 and TRBJ2-3, the CDR3 gives the full variable domain: EAGVAQSPRYKIIEKRQSVAFWCNPISGHATLYWYQQILGQGPKLLIQFQNNGVVDDSQLPKDRFSAERLKGVDSTLKIQPAKLEDSAVYLCASSAPGTGFADTQYFGPGTRLTVL.

The chain is built from TRBV18 and TRBJ2-5; 9 positions agree with TRBD1. The V gene end was trimmed by 6 bases and the J gene end by 5 bases; junction bases not matched to a gene: 1. The length of the CDR3 is 12 residues. Germline values: CDR1 KGHSH, CDR2 LQKENI. DNA for the CDR3: TGTGCCAGCTCCGGGACAGGGGAGACCCAGTACTTC. Protein: CASSGTGETQYF.

The CDR3 spells CASSIRETQYF. The CDR3 nucleotides are TGTGCCAGTAGTATAAGGGAGACCCAGTACTTC. The chain combines TRBV19 with TRBJ2-5, with D unclear. Looked up from germline, CDR1 is LNHDA and CDR2 is SQIVND (reference sequence). The CDR3 covers 11 residues. Trimming removed 2 bases at V and 5 bases at J, with 3 bases between. The full variable domain, in which reference TRBV19 and TRBJ2-5 provide the parts outside the CDR3, is DGGITQSPKYLFRKEGQNVTLSCEQNLNHDAMYWYRQDPGQGLRLIYYSQIVNDFQKGDIAEGYSVSREKKESFPLTVTSAQKNPTAFYLCASSIRETQYFGPGTRLLVL.

The chain carries TRBV5-1 and TRBJ2-3; 8 nucleotides match TRBD1. The CDR3 totals 14 residues. Germline V gene sequence: CDR1 SGHRS, CDR2 YFSETQ. With V trimmed by 4 bases and J by 3 bases, 4 bases remained unmatched. CDR3 nucleotide sequence: TGCGCCAGCAGCGGGGACAGGTTAACAGATACGCAGTATTTT. Its protein product is CASSGDRLTDTQYF.

The chain combines TRBV5-1 with TRBJ2-7; D is possibly TRBD2 (6 bases). Trimming removed 2 bases from V and 0 bases from J, with 15 bases in between. The germline V gene encodes CDR1 SGHRS and CDR2 YFSETQ. The CDR3 loop spans 16 amino acids. This CDR3 is CASSLGAGRFSYEQYF. The CDR3 nucleotides read TGCGCCAGCAGCTTAGGTGCGGGGAGGTTCTCCTACGAGCAGTACTTC.

The chain carries TRBV5-1 and TRBJ2-7; 9 bases fit TRBD1. Germline V gene sequence: CDR1 SGHRS, CDR2 YFSETQ. The CDR3 sequence is 14 residues long. V gave up 3 bases and J gave up 6 bases; unmatched junction bases: 7. CDR3 nucleotide sequence: TGCGCCAGCAGCTCCGGACAGGGGACGGGCGAGCAGTACTTC. Amino acid sequence: CASSSGQGTGEQYF.

V and J are TRBV28 and TRBJ2-2; the match to TRBD2 covers 8 bases. CDR3 length: 16 residues. J lost 4 bases, V lost 6 bases, and 10 bases had no gene match. The germline V gene encodes CDR1 MDHEN and CDR2 SYDVKM. The CDR3 here is CASSLSGGWGTGELFF. The DNA for the CDR3 is TGTGCCAGCAGCCTCTCGGGAGGGTGGGGCACCGGGGAGCTGTTTTTT.

The sample holds a few counts of this clone. The chain joins TRBV5-1 to TRBJ1-2; TRBD1 agrees at 9 bases. The CDR3 consists of 13 residues. Germline trimming cut 4 bases from V and 7 bases from J; bases unmatched to any gene: 5. Looked up from germline, CDR1 is SGHRS and CDR2 is YFSETQ. The CDR3 DNA reads as TGCGCCAGCAGCCCGGGACAGGGACGTGGCTACACCTTC. Its translation is CASSPGQGRGYTF.

The rearrangement links TRBV7-9 to TRBJ1-2; D is ambiguous. Germline-derived CDR1 and CDR2 are SEHNR and FQNEAQ (reference sequence). Trimming took off 1 base at V and 0 bases at J, with 6 bases between the two ends. The CDR3 contains 14 residues. The CDR3 region has the DNA TGTGCCAGCAGCTTAGTTATCGCTAACTATGGCTACACCTTC. This translates into CASSLVIANYGYTF.

The genes are TRBV7-9 and TRBJ2-1; 9 positions match TRBD2. This CDR3 is 18 amino acids long. V shed 5 bases and J 4 bases; nucleotides not matched to a gene: 15. CDR1 is SEHNR, CDR2 FQNEAQ, per germline (reference sequence). The CDR3 here is CASSPLWASGALYNEQFF. The CDR3 DNA reads as TGTGCCAGCAGCCCTCTCTGGGCTAGCGGGGCCTTATACAATGAGCAGTTCTTC.

This clone was found once. This chain connects TRBV5-1 to TRBJ1-1; D remains ambiguous. V gave up 0 bases and J gave up 6 bases, with 12 bases separating them. The CDR3 runs to 14 residues. The germline CDR1 and CDR2 sequences are SGHRS and YFSETQ. CDR3: CASSLEWPWAEAFF. CDR3 DNA: TGCGCCAGCAGCTTGGAATGGCCGTGGGCTGAAGCTTTCTTT.

The count of this clone is one. The chain combines TRBV6-6 with TRBJ2-7; 9 bases agree with TRBD1. V trimming: 6 bases; J trimming: 7 bases; junction bases outside the gene matches: 7. From germline, CDR1 is MNHNY and CDR2 SVGAGI (reference sequence). The CDR3 loop spans 13 amino acids. CDR3 amino acids: CASRLRQGGEQYF. DNA of the CDR3: TGTGCCAGCAGACTTCGACAGGGGGGGGAGCAGTACTTC.

The chain uses TRBV5-4 and TRBJ2-5; D gene unclear. The CDR3 length is 14 residues. Germline V CDR1 and CDR2: SGHNT, YYREEE (reference sequence). Trimming took off 4 bases at V and 5 bases at J, with 15 bases between the two ends. Here the CDR3 DNA reads TGTGCCAGCAGCCACACCGGGTCCCAGGAGACCCAGTACTTC. It is translated as CASSHTGSQETQYF.

The chain employs TRBV2 and TRBJ1-1; perhaps TRBD1 as D (6 bases). CDR1 and CDR2 from the germline V gene are SNHLY and FYNNEI. The CDR3 covers 13 residues. Trimming removed 4 bases from V and 4 bases from J, with 10 bases in between. CDR3: CASSGGGVTEAFF. In DNA, the CDR3 is TGTGCCAGCAGTGGGGGGGGCGTCACTGAAGCTTTCTTT.

This chain links TRBV5-1 with TRBJ2-6, with a tentative D call TRBD2 (5 bases). V was trimmed by 0 bases and J by 0 bases, leaving 7 bases between them. The CDR3 is 16 amino acids. Germline lookup yields CDR1 SGHRS and CDR2 YFSETQ. DNA for the CDR3: TGCGCCAGCAGCTTGGCCGGAGGCTCTGGGGCCAACGTCCTGACTTTC. Amino acids: CASSLAGGSGANVLTF. Filled out from reference TRBV5-1 and TRBJ2-6, the complete variable domain reads KAGVTQTPRYLIKTRGQQVTLSCSPISGHRSVSWYQQTPGQGLQFLFEYFSETQRNKGNFPGRFSGRQFSNSRSEMNVSTLELGDSALYLCASSLAGGSGANVLTFGAGSRLTVL.

This clone showed up just a few times. This sequence joins TRBV19 and TRBJ1-6; TRBD1 might be the D (5 bases). Deletions cut 5 bases from V and 6 bases from J, with 11 bases between. This CDR3 is 14 amino acids long. The V gene's germline CDR1 is LNHDA and CDR2 SQIVND (reference sequence). Here the CDR3 reads CASSVSDSNSPLHF. The CDR3 region has the DNA TGTGCCAGTAGTGTCTCCGACAGTAATTCACCCCTCCACTTT.

The genes are TRBV6-1 and TRBJ1-4; D possibly corresponds to TRBD1 (5 bases). CDR3 length: 12 residues. V was trimmed by 5 bases and J by 7 bases, leaving 8 bases between them. Germline V gives CDR1 MNHNS, CDR2 SASEGT. CDR3 residues: CASSTGVEKLFF. CDR3 sequence (DNA): TGTGCCAGCAGTACGGGGGTTGAAAAACTGTTTTTT.

The V gene is TRBV7-2, the J gene TRBJ1-6; tentatively, D is TRBD1 (5 bases). The CDR3 contains 15 residues. The germline V gene encodes CDR1 SGHTA and CDR2 FQGNSA. Trimming took off 1 base at V and 6 bases at J, with 10 bases between the two ends. CDR3 sequence: CASSLVGGSNSPLHF. Here the CDR3 DNA reads TGTGCCAGCAGCTTAGTCGGGGGGTCTAATTCACCCCTCCACTTT.

The gene calls are TRBV5-4 and TRBJ1-2; D perhaps matches TRBD1 (6 bases). The ends were cut back, 0 bases at V and 2 bases at J, with 11 bases in the middle. Looked up from germline, CDR1 is SGHNT and CDR2 is YYREEE (reference sequence). CDR3 length: 15 amino acids. The chain's CDR3 is CASSLAGQGNYGYTF. As DNA, the CDR3 is TGTGCCAGCAGCTTGGCCGGGCAGGGGAACTATGGCTACACCTTC. Supplemented by reference TRBV5-4 and TRBJ1-2, the full variable domain reads ETGVTQSPTHLIKTRGQQVTLRCSSQSGHNTVSWYQQALGQGPQFIFQYYREEENGRGNFPPRFSGLQFPNYSSELNVNALELDDSALYLCASSLAGQGNYGYTFGSGTRLTVV.

The rearrangement joins TRBV28 to TRBJ2-3; TRBD1 agrees at 8 bases. Germline values: CDR1 MDHEN, CDR2 SYDVKM. This CDR3 is 16 amino acids long. Trimming took 6 bases from V and 1 from J; bases not matched to a gene: 9. DNA of the CDR3: TGTGCCAGCAGCCAAAGAGGGACAGGACGCACAGATACGCAGTATTTT. It specifies CASSQRGTGRTDTQYF.

This chain links TRBV7-6 with TRBJ1-6; no reliable D call. With 5 bases removed from V and 7 bases from J, the gap between germline ends came to 18 bases. The CDR3 is 16 amino acids. Per germline, CDR1 SGHVS and CDR2 FNYEAQ. CDR3 protein: CASSPQMAGPNSPLHF. In nucleotides, the CDR3 is TGTGCCAGCAGCCCTCAGATGGCCGGTCCAAATTCACCCCTCCACTTT. The whole variable domain, filled in from reference TRBV7-6 and TRBJ1-6, reads GAGVSQSPRYKVTKRGQDVALRCDPISGHVSLYWYRQALGQGPEFLTYFNYEAQQDKSGLPNDRFSAERPEGSISTLTIQRTEQRDSAMYRCASSPQMAGPNSPLHFGNGTRLTVT.

The CDR3 protein is CASSQERVGTRGTGELFF. The CDR3 DNA sequence: TGCGCCAGCAGCCAAGAAAGGGTCGGAACAAGGGGCACCGGGGAGCTGTTTTTT. The gene calls are TRBV4-1 and TRBJ2-2; maybe TRBD1 (5 bases). V lost 0 bases, J lost 4 bases, and 18 bases lay in between. The CDR3 loop spans 18 amino acids. Germline CDR1 is MGHRA and CDR2 is YSYEKL.

There are a few counts of this clone. The V call is TRBV11-2, the J call TRBJ2-1; no definite D call. Trimming removed 5 bases from V and 8 bases from J, with 19 bases in between. The germline CDR1 and CDR2 sequences are SGHAT and FQNNGV. This CDR3 has 15 amino acids. This chain's CDR3 is CASSPEGRSNHEQFF. The CDR3, as DNA: TGTGCCAGCAGCCCCGAAGGCAGATCTAACCATGAGCAGTTCTTC.

The rearrangement links TRBV21-1 to TRBJ2-3; no DNA check was done on the table's D call, TRBD2. TRBV21-1 is a pseudogene segment. The CDR3 contains 14 residues. The CDR3: CASSKREAPDTQYF. CDR3 coding DNA: TGTGCCAGCAGCAAACGGGAGGCCCCAGATACGCAGTATTTT.

The chain employs TRBV13 and TRBJ1-6; weak D call: TRBD1 (5 bases). CDR3 length equals 16 residues. Per the germline V gene, CDR1 is PRHDT and CDR2 is FYEKMQ (reference sequence). Trimming shortened V by 0 bases and J by 14 bases, and 20 bases separated the two germline ends. CDR3 in amino acids: CASSLGLSGLEGSLHF. The DNA of the CDR3 is TGTGCCAGCAGCTTAGGCCTGTCGGGGCTTGAGGGGTCCCTCCACTTT.

J is TRBJ2-4 and V is TRBV9, with 9 bases that match TRBD2. Germline-derived CDR1 and CDR2 are SGDLS and YYNGEE. With 0 bases clipped from V and 5 bases from J, the junction kept 9 bases outside the gene matches. The CDR3 sequence is 17 residues long. Written as DNA, the CDR3 is TGTGCCAGCAGCGTAGATCCCCCTAGCGGGGTCGAAAACATTCAGTACTTC. Encoded protein: CASSVDPPSGVENIQYF.